Listed below are T cell receptor beta chains from one sample, sequenced in a study of T cell responses to AZD1222 COVID-19 vaccine. Data came from immunoSEQ multiplex PCR; TCRdb stores just in-frame clones and leaves some out. The table includes roughly 200,000 clones, 80% to 95% detected once. Sequencing used peripheral blood, obtained 28 days after the second dose of the MenACWY control vaccine. These receptors were taken from an adult who received the MenACWY meningococcal vaccine as a control. The CDR3 runs from the conserved cysteine through the conserved F or W. D genes are given only for firm matches.

d_call | j_call | v_call | cdr3_aa | cdr3_nt
- | TRBJ1-2 | TRBV9 | CASSTSGLSYGYTF | TGTGCCAGCAGCACTAGTGGGCTCAGCTATGGCTACACCTTC
- | TRBJ1-5 | TRBV19 | CASRRIDRQGGQPQHF | TGTGCCAGTAGGAGAATTGATAGGCAGGGAGGTCAGCCCCAGCATTTT
- | TRBJ1-4 | TRBV28 | CASNNNHEEKLFF | TGTGCCAGCAACAATAACCATGAGGAAAAACTGTTTTTT
- | TRBJ2-2 | TRBV9 | CASSVDLNTGELFF | TGTGCCAGCAGCGTAGATCTGAACACCGGGGAGCTGTTTTTT
- | TRBJ1-4 | TRBV7-2 | CASSLAGLNEKLFF | TGTGCCAGCAGCTTAGCGGGGCTTAATGAAAAACTGTTTTTT
- | TRBJ1-2 | TRBV7-9 | CASSAGQSNYGYTF | TGTGCCAGCTCAGCGGGGCAGTCTAACTATGGCTACACCTTC
- | TRBJ1-1 | TRBV4-2 | CASSQELRNTEAFF | TGTGCCAGCAGCCAAGAATTACGAAACACTGAAGCTTTCTTT
TRBD1 | TRBJ1-3 | TRBV28 | CASSAFTGAGNTIYF | TGTGCCAGCAGTGCCTTCACAGGGGCTGGAAACACCATATATTTT
- | TRBJ1-2 | TRBV18 | CASSPSRGETGGYTF | TGTGCCAGCTCACCTTCTCGTGGGGAGACCGGGGGCTACACCTTC
- | TRBJ1-2 | TRBV10-3 | CAISQGTNYGYTF | TGTGCCATCAGCCAGGGAACTAACTATGGCTACACCTTC
- | TRBJ2-3 | TRBV3-1/TRBV3-2 | CASSQVVGRTQYF | TGTGCCAGCAGCCAAGTGGTGGGAAGGACGCAGTATTTT